This TCR beta chain was sequenced during a study of blood T cell repertoires in COVID-19. Across the whole study: Specimens from acute and convalescent COVID-19 originated in the United States, Italy and Spain.

CDR1 is WSHSY, CDR2 SAAADI, per germline. There are 14 residues in the CDR3. Trimming cost V 4 bases and J 8 bases, with 14 bases left between them. The authors' processing: Amplifying reference gene primers gave estimates of nucleated cell counts. Clones were sequenced by immunoSEQ multiplex PCR, and TCRdb holds only the in-frame ones, with some missing. Clonal size and the V and J genes are those of that table, whereas D and trimming came from the DNA. Of under 85,000 clones listed, less than 85% are singletons. The chain uses TRBV10-2 and TRBJ2-2; D gene uncertain. The sequencing input was peripheral blood. This TCR came from a middle-aged man with COVID-19, enrolled during active disease. The CDR3 nucleotides read TGCGCCAGCAGTGTTAGCAGACTTAGGGGGGAGCTGTTTTTT. Amino acid sequence: CASSVSRLRGELFF.